The clone carrying this TCR beta chain showed up many times. Antigen specificity is unknown. Germline CDR1 SGHVS, CDR2 FQNEAQ. Deletions cut 1 base from V and 7 bases from J, with 13 bases between. The CDR3 has 14 amino acids. The sample belongs to a study of molecular identifiers for immune sequencing clone quantification. The use of previously described methods and listed TCR primers produced the bulk TCR libraries. In TCRdb, the PCR reads were re-called with MiXCR into one record per CDR3 protein. The sample lists fewer than 350,000 distinct CDR3 sequences; about 23% were seen once. Study-wide points: Effector cells had over 98% of their molecules in clones above 20 RNA copies, while naive cells had under 1%. Barcodes shared by identical TCR molecules could lead to underestimated sizes of highly expanded clones. Detection of one spiked Jurkat cell's TCR RNA reportedly worked in some 980,000 naive cells.

Specimen: naive CD8+ T cells from blood, with Jurkat cell RNA spiked in. Subset here: FACS-sorted CD8+CD4-CCR7+CD45RA+ naive T cells. This sequence originates from a human donor in good health. Some libraries in this study had Jurkat cell RNA spiked in. The chain is built from TRBV7-8 and TRBJ1-1; the D gene is possibly TRBD1 (5 bases). The CDR3 reads CASSLGQPGGEAFF. The DNA for the CDR3 is TGTGCCAGCAGCTTAGGACAGCCGGGGGGTGAAGCTTTCTTT.